This is a list of T cell receptor beta chains from one sample in a study of blood T cell repertoires in COVID-19. Only in-frame clones appear in the TCRdb table, and some are missing; sequencing was by immunoSEQ multiplex PCR. Of some 530,000 clones listed, roughly 88% are singletons. Sequenced material: peripheral blood. The receptor source for this set is a human donor in a cohort sampled during active COVID-19. Both conserved end residues are part of each CDR3. The order of the fields is clone size, V gene, D gene, J gene, CDR3 DNA, CDR3 protein. A D gene is named only where the DNA matches it firmly. Clone size is not always given. Where it is, it says once, few, many or a class for expanded clones.

-	TRBV15	TRBD1	TRBJ1-3	TGTGCCACCAGCAGCGGGACAGGGGGTTCTGGAAACACCATATATTTT	CATSSGTGGSGNTIYF
-	TRBV4-1	-	TRBJ1-2	TGCGCCAGCAGCCAAGGGGGGGAGGCGTTCTATGGCTACACCTTC	CASSQGGEAFYGYTF
-	TRBV7-3	-	TRBJ1-1	TGTGCCAGCAGTGACATGAACACTGAAGCTTTCTTT	CASSDMNTEAFF
-	TRBV2	TRBD1	TRBJ1-5	TGTGCCAGCAGTTGGGACAGTGATCAGCCCCAGCATTTT	CASSWDSDQPQHF
-	TRBV10-1	TRBD2	TRBJ2-2	TGCGCCAGCAGTGAGTCCCGGCCTAAAGCGCGGGAGAATCTGGGCGGGGAGCTGTTTTTT	CASSESRPKARENLGGELFF
-	TRBV19	TRBD2	TRBJ2-7	TGTGCCAGTAGTATCGGACTAGCGGGAGCTGCGCAGTACTTC	CASSIGLAGAAQYF
-	TRBV19	-	TRBJ2-3	TGTGCCAGTACCTATCAGGGGACCCAAGATACGCAGTATTTT	CASTYQGTQDTQYF
once	TRBV21-1	-	TRBJ2-7	TGTGCCAGCAGCCAAGCCCTATCCTACGAGCAGTACTTC	CASSQALSYEQYF
once	TRBV19	TRBD1	TRBJ1-2	TGTGCCAGTAGTATAGATCTAGGGACAGCCTATGGCTACACCTTC	CASSIDLGTAYGYTF
-	TRBV6-1	TRBD1	TRBJ1-2	TGTGCCAGCAGTGAATCGACAGGGAGCTATGGCTACACCTTC	CASSESTGSYGYTF
once	TRBV2	-	TRBJ1-4	TGTGCCAGTACCGAAAGGGGGTATAATGAAAAACTGTTTTTT	CASTERGYNEKLFF
few	TRBV25-1	TRBD1	TRBJ1-1	TGTGCCAGCAGAACCCAGGGGGCTATCACTGAAGCTTTCTTT	CASRTQGAITEAFF
-	TRBV3-1/TRBV3-2	-	TRBJ1-4	TGTGCCAGCAGCCTCACACAGGTCCACAATGAAAAACTGTTTTTT	CASSLTQVHNEKLFF
-	TRBV10-1	-	TRBJ1-4	TGCGCCAGCAATCGCGGCCTTAATGAAAAACTGTTTTTT	CASNRGLNEKLFF
-	TRBV18	-	TRBJ2-2	TGTGCCAGTTCTCTAAGAGGTCAGAACACCGGGGAGCTGTTTTTT	CASSLRGQNTGELFF
-	TRBV15	TRBD1	TRBJ2-7	TGTGCCACCAGCAGAGATCGGGAAGGACAGGTGAGCTCCTACGAGCAGTACTTC	CATSRDREGQVSSYEQYF
-	TRBV6-2/TRBV6-3	TRBD2	TRBJ2-5	TGTGCCAGCAGCTCCGGGACTATGTGGGAGGAGACCCAGTACTTC	CASSSGTMWEETQYF
-	TRBV18	-	TRBJ1-2	TGTGCCAGCTCACCAGATCCTTACAGGGCTTATGGCTACACCTTC	CASSPDPYRAYGYTF
-	TRBV29-1	-	TRBJ2-7	TGCAGCGTTGACTTTCAGGGGAGAGACGAGCAGTACTTC	CSVDFQGRDEQYF
once	TRBV23-1	-	TRBJ1-2	TGCGCCAGCAGTCAATCGGAAAGGGAGGGCTATGGCTACACCTTC	CASSQSEREGYGYTF
-	TRBV15	TRBD1	TRBJ1-1	TGTGCCACCAGCAGAGAGGCAGGGGGGTACACTGAAGCTTTCTTT	CATSREAGGYTEAFF
once	TRBV29-1	-	TRBJ2-5	TGCAGCGGCGGGGTAGACTCCGAGAGGGAGACCCAGTACTTC	CSGGVDSERETQYF
-	TRBV18	-	TRBJ2-7	TGTGCCAGCTCGCGTACTAGTGAGGGCTACGAGCAGTACTTC	CASSRTSEGYEQYF